The 20 T cell receptor beta chains listed next were all sequenced from one sample in a study of blood T cell repertoires in COVID-19. Only in-frame clones appear in the TCRdb table, and some are missing; sequencing was by immunoSEQ multiplex PCR. The sample includes 430,000 or so clones, roughly 90% of them seen just once. Sequencing was carried out using PBMCs or T cells enriched from blood (not recorded which). The receptors shown here come from a young woman who had been exposed to COVID-19.

This clone was observed a single time. The chain has TRBV19 and TRBJ2-7, with D perhaps matching TRBD1 (6 bases). The CDR3 is made up of 15 amino acids. Deletions cut 3 bases from V and 3 bases from J, with 15 bases between. CDR1 and CDR2 (germline): LNHDA, SQIVND (reference sequence). The CDR3 is CASSIIGGKDYEQYF. CDR3 nucleotides: TGTGCCAGTAGTATTATAGGGGGAAAGGACTACGAGCAGTACTTC. The full variable domain, in which reference TRBV19 and TRBJ2-7 provide the parts outside the CDR3, is DGGITQSPKYLFRKEGQNVTLSCEQNLNHDAMYWYRQDPGQGLRLIYYSQIVNDFQKGDIAEGYSVSREKKESFPLTVTSAQKNPTAFYLCASSIIGGKDYEQYFGPGTRLTVT.

The chain carries TRBV27 and TRBJ2-7; 9 nucleotides line up with TRBD1. Unmatched junction bases numbered 4, after V lost 2 bases and J lost 2 bases. This CDR3 spans 15 amino acids. Germline CDR1 is MNHEY and CDR2 is SMNVEV (reference sequence). The CDR3 bases are TGTGCCAGCAGTTTAGGGAGACAGGGGGCCTACGAGCAGTACTTC. Translated, it gives CASSLGRQGAYEQYF.

The chain is built from TRBV28 and TRBJ1-1; tentatively, D is TRBD1 (5 bases). The CDR3 contains 13 residues. Trimming took 3 bases from V and 3 from J, leaving 8 bases between them. The germline CDR1 and CDR2 sequences are MDHEN and SYDVKM. CDR3 residues: CASSLGRDTEAFF. CDR3 nucleotides: TGTGCCAGCAGTTTGGGGCGCGACACTGAAGCTTTCTTT.

J is TRBJ2-3 and V is TRBV18; D not resolved. CDR1 KGHSH and CDR2 LQKENI come from the germline V gene. Deletions cut 3 bases from V and 0 bases from J, with 19 bases between. The CDR3 spans 18 residues. CDR3 nucleotide sequence: TGTGCCAGCTCACCCGGAATCCTAGACCCCACTAGCACAGATACGCAGTATTTT. Its protein is CASSPGILDPTSTDTQYF.

For this clone: Additional DNA sequences in this sample encode the identical CDR3. V usage is TRBV6-5 and J usage is TRBJ2-7; 10 nucleotides align to TRBD1. Germline V gives CDR1 MNHEY, CDR2 SVGAGI. The CDR3 runs to 13 residues. V was clipped by 6 bases and J by 4 bases; unmatched bases: 3. The CDR3 loop is CASRDRGRYEQYF. CDR3 nucleotides: TGTGCCAGCAGGGACAGGGGGAGGTACGAGCAGTACTTC.

The chain is built from TRBV13 and TRBJ2-1, with D unresolved. The CDR3 runs to 12 residues. V lost 2 bases, J lost 9 bases, and 8 bases lay in between. From germline, CDR1 is PRHDT and CDR2 FYEKMQ (reference sequence). DNA of the CDR3: TGTGCCAGCAGCTTACTTCCCAGTGAGCAGTTCTTC. Its protein is CASSLLPSEQFF.

J is TRBJ2-3 and V is TRBV28; weak D call: TRBD1 (6 bases). V gave up 7 bases and J gave up 1 base, with 15 bases separating them. The CDR3 is 15 amino acids. Per germline, CDR1 MDHEN and CDR2 SYDVKM. CDR3 sequence: CASKRQAWGTDTQYF. The CDR3 DNA is TGTGCCAGCAAAAGACAGGCCTGGGGCACAGATACGCAGTATTTT.

The chain recombines TRBV25-1 with TRBJ2-7; 7 nucleotides match TRBD2. Germline values: CDR1 MGHDK, CDR2 SYGVNS. Losses at the gene ends were 8 bases for V and 2 bases for J; bases not matched to a gene: 9. CDR3 length: 14 amino acids. CDR3 sequence reads: CASGGGTAPYEQYF. The CDR3 DNA is TGTGCCAGCGGGGGGGGGACGGCACCCTACGAGCAGTACTTC.

V and J are TRBV4-1 and TRBJ1-5; D remains ambiguous. Trimming cost V 3 bases and J 0 bases, with 9 bases left between them. This CDR3 has 15 residues. From germline, CDR1 is MGHRA and CDR2 YSYEKL. DNA of the CDR3: TGCGCCAGCAGCCAGGAACAGTTTAGCAATCAGCCCCAGCATTTT. It is translated as CASSQEQFSNQPQHF.

This chain links TRBV15 with TRBJ2-7; D remains ambiguous. The germline CDR1 and CDR2 sequences are LNHNV and YYDKDF (reference sequence). Trimming pared 5 bases from V and 6 bases from J, leaving 14 bases between. The CDR3 is 13 residues long. CDR3 DNA: TGTGCCACCAGCCGCGGCCGGAACTCCGAGCAGTACTTC. Its protein is CATSRGRNSEQYF.

CDR3 DNA sequence: TGTGCCAGCAGCCAATCGCCAGGGGACTATGGCTACACCTTC. Translating it yields CASSQSPGDYGYTF. The V gene is TRBV16, the J gene TRBJ1-2, with D possibly matching TRBD1 (6 bases). V was clipped by 0 bases and J by 3 bases, with 8 bases between them. Germline CDR1 is KGHSY and CDR2 is FQNENV. CDR3 length: 14 amino acids.

The chain is built from TRBV10-3 and TRBJ1-4, with 9 nucleotides matching TRBD1. Germline assignment: CDR1 ENHRY and CDR2 SYGVKD. CDR3 size: 13 residues. After removal of 4 bases from V and 6 bases from J, the junction contained 0 bases not matched to a gene. This CDR3 reads CAISGDRDEKLFF. Here the CDR3 DNA reads TGTGCCATCAGTGGGGACAGGGATGAAAAACTGTTTTTT.

This sequence joins TRBV7-9 and TRBJ2-7; TRBD1 aligns across 8 bases. Germline values: CDR1 SEHNR, CDR2 FQNEAQ (reference sequence). Trimming at V came to 5 bases and at J to 2 bases, leaving 8 bases not matched to a gene. CDR3 length equals 15 residues. The CDR3 spells CASSPPSGQAYEQYF. The CDR3 DNA reads TGTGCCAGCAGCCCCCCTTCGGGACAGGCCTACGAGCAGTACTTC.

The V call is TRBV5-6, the J call TRBJ1-4; 10 positions match TRBD1. Germline CDR1 is SGHDT and CDR2 is YYEEEE. This CDR3 spans 15 amino acids. V lost 2 bases to trimming and J lost 5 bases; unmatched junction nucleotides: 3. The CDR3 DNA sequence: TGTGCCAGCAGCTTCGGGACAGGGGCAAATGAAAAACTGTTTTTT. It translates to CASSFGTGANEKLFF.

This chain links TRBV28 with TRBJ2-3; D may be TRBD1 (6 bases). The CDR3 length is 15 residues. Per germline, CDR1 MDHEN and CDR2 SYDVKM. Trimming removed 7 bases at V and 4 bases at J, with 18 bases between. The CDR3 reads CASTEPGRGADTQYF. The CDR3 coding sequence is TGTGCCAGCACCGAACCGGGCAGGGGCGCAGATACGCAGTATTTT.

The chain has TRBV7-9 and TRBJ2-4; TRBD2 aligns across 8 bases. The V and J ends lost 4 bases and 4 bases, in that order; junction bases with no gene match: 9. CDR1 and CDR2 from the germline V gene are SEHNR and FQNEAQ (reference sequence). This CDR3 has 16 residues. This chain's CDR3 is CASSSNSGEAKNIQYF. Here the CDR3 DNA reads TGTGCCAGCAGCTCGAATAGCGGGGAGGCGAAAAACATTCAGTACTTC.

The J gene is TRBJ2-3, the V gene TRBV19; 8 positions match TRBD1. The CDR3 loop spans 13 amino acids. CDR1 and CDR2 (germline): LNHDA, SQIVND (reference sequence). J lost 5 bases, V lost 5 bases, and 3 bases had no gene match. In DNA form, the CDR3 reads TGTGCCAGTAGTTTCAGGGGGCAAGATACGCAGTATTTT. Protein: CASSFRGQDTQYF.

The gene calls are TRBV3-1 (or the pseudogene TRBV3-2) and TRBJ1-4, with TRBD1 identical over 9 bases. This CDR3 contains 17 residues. The junction had 13 bases not matched to a gene; V was cut back by 4 bases and J by 7 bases. Germline V gene sequence: CDR1 LGHDT, CDR2 YNNKEL (reference sequence). The CDR3 sequence: CASSRTPRPGQGEKLFF. CDR3 DNA: TGTGCCAGCAGCCGCACCCCCCGACCGGGACAGGGTGAAAAACTGTTTTTT.

V usage is TRBV7-2 and J usage is TRBJ2-5, with 12 positions matching TRBD2. Germline assignment: CDR1 SGHTA and CDR2 FQGNSA. The V and J ends lost 5 bases and 5 bases, in that order; junction bases with no gene match: 6. The CDR3 runs 15 residues. Here the CDR3 DNA reads TGTGCCAGCAGCCCAGGACTAGCGGGATCGGAGACCCAGTACTTC. Its protein product is CASSPGLAGSETQYF.

V gene TRBV19 combines with J gene TRBJ2-7; tentatively, D is TRBD2 (5 bases). Germline lookup yields CDR1 LNHDA and CDR2 SQIVND (reference sequence). Trimming took off 5 bases at V and 5 bases at J, with 10 bases between the two ends. This CDR3 comprises 12 residues. The CDR3: CASSLHGDEQYF. In DNA, the CDR3 is TGTGCCAGTAGTCTTCACGGGGACGAGCAGTACTTC.